These T cell receptor beta chains were read from a single sample in a study of immune heterogeneity within non-small cell lung tumors. Each CDR3 protein is one row after TCRdb ran MiXCR on the multiplex PCR reads. The sample records 6,000 to 8,500 distinct CDR3 sequences, approximately 20% being singletons. Source material: lung tumor tissue. The receptors were gathered from a man aged 55-75 years with non-small cell lung cancer. Each CDR3 is given with its conserved first and last residue. D genes are given only for firm matches. Clone size appears in some rows only: once, few, many, or a class for an expanded clone.

TRBJ1-1,many,-,TRBV18,TGTGCCAGCTCACCACAGCAGGGGCGGTCTGAAGCTTTCTTT,CASSPQQGRSEAFF
TRBJ1-5,once,TRBD1,TRBV6-5,TGTGCCAGCAGTTACTTTCCGGGACAGGAGGTCGATCATCCCCAGCATTTT,CASSYFPGQEVDHPQHF
TRBJ2-6,many,-,TRBV7-3,TGTGCCAGCAGCCCAGCCGGGGGCTCTGGGGCCAACGTCCTGACTTTC,CASSPAGGSGANVLTF
TRBJ2-5,-,TRBD2,TRBV7-3,TGTGCCAGCAGCATTAGCGGGAGGGCCGTCACCCAAGAGACCCAGTACTTC,CASSISGRAVTQETQYF
TRBJ2-3,medium-sized,TRBD1,TRBV25-1,TGTGCCAGCAGACAACAGGGGAGCACAGATACGCAGTATTTT,CASRQQGSTDTQYF
TRBJ2-2,many,-,TRBV4-1,TGCGCCAGCAGCCAAGGGCCACGCCTTTGGTCGTCGGGGGTGAACACCGGGGAGCTGTTTTTT,CASSQGPRLWSSGVNTGELFF
TRBJ2-7,-,-,TRBV3-1,TGTGCCAGCAGTCGAGGAGCGTGGGGGGCGGGAGTTGCCTACGAGCAGTACTTC,CASSRGAWGAGVAYEQYF
TRBJ2-7,medium-sized,-,TRBV20-1,TGCAGTGCTAGACAGGACCGCAACTACGAGCAGTACTTC,CSARQDRNYEQYF
TRBJ2-7,-,-,TRBV5-1,TGCGCTAGCAGCCTCTCCCACGAGCAGTACTTC,CASSLSHEQYF
TRBJ1-3,medium-sized,-,TRBV27,TGTGCCAGCAGTGATCTCAGGAGCTCTGGAAACACCATATATTTT,CASSDLRSSGNTIYF
TRBJ2-5,medium-sized,TRBD2,TRBV27,TGTGCCAGCAGCCCCAGGTGGGTCGGGAGGATCGGTGCTTGGGAGACCCAGTACTTC,CASSPRWVGRIGAWETQYF
TRBJ2-3,many,TRBD2,TRBV5-1,TGCGCCAGCAGCTTGGACGGGAGGGCGGGCACAGATACGCAGTATTTT,CASSLDGRAGTDTQYF
TRBJ1-1,many,-,TRBV7-9,TGTGCCAGCAGTTTAGAGAGGACTGAAGCTTTCTTT,CASSLERTEAFF
TRBJ2-7,medium-sized,TRBD2,TRBV20-1,TGCAGTGCTAGAGCCCCTAGCGGGAGGGCCCACGAGCAGTACTTC,CSARAPSGRAHEQYF
TRBJ2-1,medium-sized,-,TRBV29-1,TGCAGCTCCATTTCAGGCAATGAGCAGTTCTTC,CSSISGNEQFF
TRBJ1-5,many,-,TRBV6-1,TGTGCCAGCAAGATACAGGGAGGTCACCAGCCCCAGCATTTT,CASKIQGGHQPQHF
TRBJ2-1,many,-,TRBV5-1,TGCGCCAGCAGCCCTTCGAGGGCGGGACCCTACAATGAGCAGTTCTTC,CASSPSRAGPYNEQFF
TRBJ1-2,-,-,TRBV20-1,TGCAGTGCTAGAGACCTTGGAGCGGCTTCGGGTGGCTACAACTTC,CSARDLGAASGGYNF
TRBJ1-2,medium-sized,-,TRBV9,TGTGCCAGCAGCGTTAGGGGGGCCGCCTATGGCTACACCTTC,CASSVRGAAYGYTF
TRBJ1-6,medium-sized,-,TRBV10-1,TGCGCCAGCAGTGCATCCCGTGGGTCACCCCTCCACTTT,CASSASRGSPLHF
TRBJ1-1,many,-,TRBV5-1,TGCGCCAGCAGCTTGCAAGGTTGGACTGAAGCTTTCTTT,CASSLQGWTEAFF
TRBJ1-5,-,-,TRBV19,TGTGCCAGTAGTATAGATCTCGGGACACGACGAAATAGCAATCAACCCCAGCATTTT,CASSIDLGTRRNSNQPQHF
TRBJ1-5,medium-sized,-,TRBV20-1,TGCAGTGTCCTAGGTCTCCATAGCAATCAGCCCCAGCATTTT,CSVLGLHSNQPQHF
TRBJ2-5,few,TRBD2,TRBV3-1,TGTGCCAGCAGCCAAGCGCGGGGGTCCCTGGAGACCCAGTACTTC,CASSQARGSLETQYF
TRBJ2-1,-,-,TRBV27,TGTGCCAGCAGCCTCGCTAGCAGGAGGGCATGGAATGAGAAGTTCTTC,CASSLASRRAWNEKFF
TRBJ2-1,-,-,TRBV5-1,TGCGCCAGCAGCCCCCCGGGACAAATTTACAATGAGCAGTTCTTC,CASSPPGQIYNEQFF
TRBJ2-7,medium-sized,-,TRBV19,TGTGCCAGTAGTATAGACAGATTGAGCTCCTACGAGCAGTACTTC,CASSIDRLSSYEQYF
TRBJ2-3,medium-sized,TRBD2,TRBV13,TGTGCCAGCAGCTTATTTGGCGGGAGTAGCACAGATACGCAGTATTTT,CASSLFGGSSTDTQYF
TRBJ1-1,many,-,TRBV6-1,TGTGCCAGCAGCCGTTACGGGGGCAGGGTGGCTTTCTTT,CASSRYGGRVAFF
TRBJ1-5,medium-sized,-,TRBV27,TGTGCCAGCCGGATACAGGGCGGGAACAATCAGCCCCAGCATTTT,CASRIQGGNNQPQHF
TRBJ2-3,-,-,TRBV10-2,TGCGTCAGCAGTGAGGTTTCAGATACGCATTATTTT,CVSSEVSDTHYF
TRBJ2-3,many,TRBD2,TRBV4-1,TGCGCCAGCAGCCCCACCCGGGGTCTAGCGGGAGTTAGTCCCACAGATACGCAGTATTTT,CASSPTRGLAGVSPTDTQYF
TRBJ2-2,many,-,TRBV28,TGTGCCAGCAGTTTGAGGGGGATCGGCACCGGGGAGCTGTTTTTT,CASSLRGIGTGELFF
TRBJ2-3,few,TRBD2,TRBV5-5,TGTGCCAGCAGCGGGGGGGACTATAGCACAGATACGCAGTATTTT,CASSGGDYSTDTQYF
TRBJ1-1,many,-,TRBV6-1,TGTGCCACCTACCCACCAGGGATCGCTGAAGCTTTCTTT,CATYPPGIAEAFF
TRBJ2-7,medium-sized,-,TRBV27,TGTGCCAGCAATCCACTAGGGTCCTACGAGCAGTACTTC,CASNPLGSYEQYF